The 19 T cell receptor beta chains listed next were all sequenced from one sample in a study of OX40 agonist ivuxolimab in advanced cancers. Produced via immunoSEQ multiplex PCR; TCRdb's table is partial and in-frame only. The data show around 60,000 clones, about 93% seen once. Material: CD4+ or CD8+ T cells sorted from blood, obtained in a trial of the OX40 agonist ivuxolimab. These receptors all come from an adult with an advanced solid tumor such as melanoma, head and neck, liver or kidney cancer.

The chain employs TRBV28 and TRBJ2-2, with 9 bases aligning to TRBD1. Looked up from germline, CDR1 is MDHEN and CDR2 is SYDVKM. This CDR3 is built from 15 residues. After removal of 5 bases from V and 1 base from J, the junction contained 2 bases not matched to a gene. CDR3 sequence: CASSVGQGNTGELFF. CDR3 nucleotides: TGTGCCAGCAGTGTGGGACAGGGGAACACCGGGGAGCTGTTTTTT.

The chain joins TRBV29-1 to TRBJ2-7, with a possible D match to TRBD1 (6 bases). Germline V gene data show CDR1 as SQVTM and CDR2 as ANQGSEA. This CDR3 is 15 amino acids long. The V end lost 1 base, the J end lost 5 bases, and 18 bases lay between the germline ends. The CDR3 DNA follows: TGCAGCGTTGAAGGAGGGGGACGGTCAGGGAACGAGCAGTACTTC. Amino acid sequence: CSVEGGGRSGNEQYF.

This clone came up once. The CDR3 DNA follows: TGTGCCAGCAGCTTAGCAGGACAGTTCTACGAGCAGTACTTC. The encoded protein is CASSLAGQFYEQYF. The rearrangement uses TRBV7-6 and TRBJ2-7; tentative D call: TRBD1 (6 bases). Per germline, CDR1 SGHVS and CDR2 FNYEAQ. The CDR3 is 14 residues long. V was trimmed by 0 bases and J by 3 bases, leaving 9 bases between them.

The chain couples TRBV7-9 to TRBJ2-7; perhaps D is TRBD1 or TRBD2 (5 bases each). Trimming removed 4 bases from V and 1 base from J, with 8 bases in between. This CDR3 has 13 residues. Germline V gene sequence: CDR1 SEHNR, CDR2 FQNEAQ (reference sequence). CDR3 amino acids: CASSSGPSYEQYF. CDR3 sequence (DNA): TGTGCCAGCAGCTCGGGACCTTCCTACGAGCAGTACTTC.

This chain joins TRBV19 and TRBJ2-2; D might be TRBD1 (6 bases). The CDR3 runs 14 residues. The germline gives CDR1 LNHDA, CDR2 SQIVND (reference sequence). Trimming left V 6 bases short and J 6 bases short, with 14 bases between. The CDR3 is CASSQGLGPGELFF. The DNA of the CDR3 is TGTGCCAGTAGCCAGGGGTTAGGGCCCGGGGAGCTGTTTTTT.

V is TRBV10-2 and J is TRBJ2-3; 7 nucleotides line up with TRBD2. The CDR3 runs to 13 residues. After removal of 6 bases from V and 4 bases from J, the junction contained 4 bases not matched to a gene. Germline V gene sequence: CDR1 WSHSY, CDR2 SAAADI. The CDR3 DNA is TGCGCCAGCAGGGGAGCGGGATCAGATACGCAGTATTTT. It is translated as CASRGAGSDTQYF.

The chain links TRBV9 to TRBJ2-3; D is ambiguous. Germline loops: CDR1 SGDLS, CDR2 YYNGEE. The CDR3 extends over 13 amino acids. V was cut by 4 bases and J by 4 bases, with 10 bases left in between. This CDR3 is CASSPPRSDTQYF. The CDR3 coding sequence is TGTGCCAGCAGCCCTCCACGCTCAGATACGCAGTATTTT. The variable domain in full, with the rest retrieved from reference TRBV9 and TRBJ2-3, is DSGVTQTPKHLITATGQRVTLRCSPRSGDLSVYWYQQSLDQGLQFLIQYYNGEERAKGNILERFSAQQFPDLHSELNLSSLELGDSALYFCASSPPRSDTQYFGPGTRLTVL.

The gene calls are TRBV6-5 and TRBJ2-1; D might be TRBD1 or TRBD2, each matching 5 bases. CDR1 and CDR2 (germline): MNHEY, SVGAGI. The CDR3 consists of 13 residues. The V end was cut by 8 bases, the J end by 0 bases, with 8 bases between. The chain's CDR3 is CASGTSSYNEQFF. CDR3 bases: TGTGCCAGCGGGACGAGCTCCTACAATGAGCAGTTCTTC.

V usage is TRBV27 and J usage is TRBJ1-2; 10 nucleotides match TRBD1. V gave up 3 bases and J gave up 2 bases; unmatched junction bases: 0. The CDR3 is made up of 14 amino acids. Germline V gene sequence: CDR1 MNHEY, CDR2 SMNVEV (reference sequence). The CDR3 DNA reads TGTGCCAGCAGTTTGGGACAGGGGAACTATGGCTACACCTTC. Its protein is CASSLGQGNYGYTF.

The V and J genes are TRBV19 and TRBJ2-1; 13 bases fit TRBD2. The V and J ends lost 4 bases and 0 bases, in that order; junction bases with no gene match: 9. This CDR3 is 19 amino acids long. Germline lookup yields CDR1 LNHDA and CDR2 SQIVND (reference sequence). The CDR3 region has the DNA TGTGCCAGTAGTACGTCTGGACTAGCGGGAGCCCCCTCCTACAATGAGCAGTTCTTC. This codes for CASSTSGLAGAPSYNEQFF.

The genes are TRBV5-8 and TRBJ1-1; D is uncertain. Trimming left V 0 bases short and J 7 bases short, with 10 bases between. This CDR3 has 13 residues. From germline, CDR1 is SGHTS and CDR2 YDEGEE. The CDR3 coding sequence is TGTGCCAGCAGCTTGGATGCGCAGGTTGAAGCTTTCTTT. It yields the protein CASSLDAQVEAFF.

The chain links TRBV2 to TRBJ2-3; possible D gene TRBD2, 6 bases. The ends were cut back, 6 bases at V and 2 bases at J, with 18 bases in the middle. The CDR3 has 16 amino acids. Germline loops: CDR1 SNHLY, CDR2 FYNNEI. The CDR3 DNA follows: TGTGCCAGCAGGGGGTTGGGTAGCGGAACCACAGATACGCAGTATTTT. Amino acids: CASRGLGSGTTDTQYF.

The chain carries TRBV6-5 and TRBJ2-1, with no clear D. CDR3 length: 16 residues. Germline CDR1 reads MNHEY; CDR2 reads SVGAGI. V was trimmed by 3 bases and J by 7 bases, leaving 19 bases between them. The CDR3 nucleotides read TGTGCCAGCAGTTATGCCGCCTCCGACCCGCCTAATGAGCAGTTCTTC. It translates to CASSYAASDPPNEQFF.

The CDR3 nucleotides are TGTGCCAGCAGCCAGGACAGGGATGGCTACACCTTC. Translating gives CASSQDRDGYTF. The chain has TRBV11-1 and TRBJ1-2, with 8 bases identical to TRBD1. Germline V CDR1 and CDR2: SGHAT, FQDESV (reference sequence). V shed 5 bases, J shed 6 bases, and the junction held 2 bases outside the gene matches. This CDR3 is 12 amino acids long.

This chain uses TRBV29-1 with TRBJ2-5; 8 bases are a match to TRBD2. The CDR3 extends over 13 amino acids. Germline loops: CDR1 SQVTM, CDR2 ANQGSEA. The trim removed 3 bases at V and 5 bases at J, leaving 5 bases unmatched. CDR3 sequence (DNA): TGCAGCGTTGACAACGGGAGGGAGGAGACCCAGTACTTC. This translates into CSVDNGREETQYF. Full variable domain (outside the CDR3, taken from reference TRBV29-1 and TRBJ2-5): SAVISQKPSRDICQRGTSLTIQCQVDSQVTMMFWYRQQPGQSLTLIATANQGSEATYESGFVIDKFPISRPNLTFSTLTVSNMSPEDSSIYLCSVDNGREETQYFGPGTRLLVL.

This sequence joins TRBV7-9 and TRBJ2-2; the D gene is possibly TRBD2 (6 bases). Germline V gene sequence: CDR1 SEHNR, CDR2 FQNEAQ (reference sequence). Trimming left V 8 bases short and J 4 bases short, with 20 bases between. The CDR3 extends over 16 amino acids. CDR3 loop: CASHPPGVGGTGELFF. The CDR3 nucleotides read TGTGCCAGCCACCCCCCGGGGGTGGGCGGCACCGGGGAGCTGTTTTTT.

The chain joins TRBV29-1 to TRBJ2-7, with 10 positions matching TRBD1. J lost 7 bases, V lost 1 base, and 7 bases had no gene match. From germline, CDR1 is SQVTM and CDR2 ANQGSEA. CDR3 length: 14 amino acids. The CDR3 DNA reads TGCAGCGTTGAAGTGGCGGACAGGGGGAGGGAGCAGTACTTC. It specifies CSVEVADRGREQYF.

The CDR3 spells CASSVIYNEETQYF. The CDR3 region has the DNA TGCGCCAGCAGCGTCATATATAACGAAGAGACCCAGTACTTC. V usage is TRBV5-1 and J usage is TRBJ2-5; D ambiguous. The germline V and J ends were trimmed by 4 bases and 3 bases, with 13 bases remaining between them. Germline V gene sequence: CDR1 SGHRS, CDR2 YFSETQ. This CDR3 contains 14 residues.

The gene calls are TRBV5-1 and TRBJ2-5; D is perhaps TRBD2 (5 bases). Per germline, CDR1 SGHRS and CDR2 YFSETQ. The length of the CDR3 is 15 residues. Trimming stripped 2 bases from V and 4 bases from J, with 15 bases between. In nucleotides, the CDR3 is TGCGCCAGCAGCTTAAGTCCCGGGGTTGGAGAGACCCAGTACTTC. This gives the protein CASSLSPGVGETQYF.